These T cell receptor beta chains were read from a single sample in a study of blood T cells in healthy people across ages. TCRdb recomputed calls from the 5' RACE reads with MiXCR, one row per CDR3 protein. Altogether about 670,000 distinct CDR3 sequences are present, over 40% being singletons, with the ten largest covering around 30%. The sequencing input was blood. These receptors were collected from an older man in good health. Both conserved end residues are part of each CDR3. Each record gives: J gene, clone size, D gene, V gene, CDR3 protein, CDR3 DNA. A D gene is named only where the DNA matches it firmly. Some rows mark clone size as missing; the rest say once, few, many or name a class of expanded clone.

TRBJ2-3 few . TRBV7-2 CASSEQALDTQYF TGTGCCAGCAGCGAACAGGCGTTAGATACGCAGTATTTT
TRBJ2-4 few . TRBV20-1 CSAGPGEVQYF TGCAGTGCGGGACCGGGAGAGGTTCAGTACTTC
TRBJ2-6 many . TRBV20-1 CSVRNVMDLSGANVLTF TGCAGTGTTAGAAACGTCATGGACCTCTCTGGGGCCAACGTCCTGACTTTC
TRBJ2-3 . . TRBV12-3/TRBV12-4 CASRREVTTTDTQYF TGTGCCAGCAGAAGGGAAGTCACTACCACAGATACGCAGTATTTT
TRBJ2-1 . TRBD2 TRBV11-3 CASSLEGLASNEQFF TGTGCCAGCAGCTTAGAGGGACTAGCATCAAATGAGCAGTTCTTC
TRBJ2-4 . TRBD2 TRBV6-2/TRBV6-3 CASSYITSGGPGGIKNIQYF TGTGCCAGCAGTTACATTACTAGCGGGGGCCCTGGTGGAATCAAAAACATTCAGTACTTC
TRBJ2-1 many . TRBV6-5 CASSPRPTEQFF TGTGCCAGCAGCCCTCGGCCCACCGAGCAGTTCTTC
TRBJ2-3 . . TRBV5-1 CASTPTGSSTDTQYF TGCGCCAGCACCCCTACAGGATCTAGCACAGATACGCAGTATTTT
TRBJ1-5 few . TRBV7-2 CASSLGINNQPQHF TGTGCCAGCAGCCTAGGGATAAACAATCAGCCCCAGCATTTT
TRBJ2-7 . . TRBV29-1 CSAYGPGGHSYEQYF TGCAGCGCCTACGGCCCCGGGGGGCACTCCTACGAGCAGTACTTC
TRBJ2-5 . . TRBV13 CASSSDKSFNEQYF TGTGCCAGCAGCTCGGACAAGTCTTTCAATGAGCAGTACTTC
TRBJ2-5 . . TRBV6-2/TRBV6-3 CASSSQGRGDQETQYF TGTGCCAGCAGTTCCCAAGGGCGAGGGGACCAAGAGACCCAGTACTTC
TRBJ1-1 few . TRBV5-5 CASSKPGTQNTEAFF TGTGCCAGCAGCAAGCCCGGGACACAGAACACTGAAGCTTTCTTT
TRBJ2-4 . TRBD1 TRBV28 CASKDRVGTYERYF TGTGCCAGCAAAGACAGGGTGGGTACCTACGAACGGTACTTC
TRBJ2-1 many . TRBV3-1 CASSSGLLNEQFF TGTGCCAGCAGCTCAGGACTGCTAAATGAGCAGTTCTTC
TRBJ2-5 few . TRBV6-5 CASSYGGRREQYF TGTGCCAGCAGTTACGGGGGGCGTAGGGAGCAGTACTTC
TRBJ2-1 . TRBD1 TRBV29-1 CSVTTGGIDNEQFF TGCAGCGTTACGACAGGGGGGATTGACAATGAGCAGTTCTTC
TRBJ2-3 . TRBD2 TRBV9 CASSVDLAGGFITDTQYF TGTGCCAGCAGCGTAGATCTAGCGGGAGGGTTTATCACAGATACGCAGTATTTT
TRBJ2-7 . TRBD2 TRBV28 CASSSAGGPLYEQYF TGTGCCAGCAGTTCGGCGGGAGGGCCTTTGTACGAGCAGTACTTC
TRBJ2-3 . TRBD2 TRBV5-1 CASTLAGGPADAQYF TGCGCCAGCACATTAGCGGGGGGGCCGGCAGATGCGCAGTATTTT
TRBJ1-5 many . TRBV6-2/TRBV6-3 CASSYSGLSNQPQHF TGTGCCAGCAGTTACTCGGGCCTTAGCAATCAGCCCCAGCATTTT
TRBJ1-5 few . TRBV5-5 CASSFRESNQPQHF TGTGCCAGCAGCTTTAGGGAGAGCAATCAGCCCCAGCATTTT
TRBJ2-7 many TRBD2 TRBV3-1 CASSQGLAGAYEQYF TGTGCCAGCAGTCAAGGACTAGCGGGAGCCTACGAGCAGTACTTC
TRBJ2-1 . TRBD2 TRBV4-2 CASSAGGQYNEQFF TGTGCCAGCAGCGCGGGGGGGCAATACAATGAGCAGTTCTTC
TRBJ2-5 . TRBD1 TRBV12-3/TRBV12-4 CASSLRTGVNQGTQYF TGTGCCAGCAGTTTGAGGACAGGCGTAAACCAAGGGACCCAGTACTTC
TRBJ2-3 many . TRBV21-1 CASSAQDRFTDTQYF TGTGCCAGCAGCGCCCAAGACAGGTTCACAGATACGCAGTATTTT
TRBJ2-3 many . TRBV3-1 CASSQTGGVSTDTQYF TGTGCCAGCAGCCAAACAGGGGGGGTTAGCACAGATACGCAGTATTTT
TRBJ2-5 many TRBD2 TRBV28 CASFGEGLWQYF TGTGCCAGCTTCGGGGAGGGCCTGTGGCAGTACTTC
TRBJ2-1 few TRBD1 TRBV20-1 CSARQDRYNEQFF TGCAGTGCTAGACAGGACAGGTACAATGAGCAGTTCTTC
TRBJ2-3 . TRBD2 TRBV20-1 CSGTSGRTDTQYF TGCAGCGGTACTAGCGGACGCACAGATACGCAGTATTTT
TRBJ2-2 . . TRBV11-3 CASRYTNTGELFF TGTGCCAGCAGATATACAAACACCGGGGAGCTGTTTTTT
TRBJ2-4 . TRBD1 TRBV4-3 CASSAGPPGTGSKNIQYF TGCGCCAGCAGCGCCGGCCCCCCCGGGACAGGGTCCAAAAACATTCAGTACTTC
TRBJ2-2 . TRBD2 TRBV7-7 CASSLTSRNTGELFF TGTGCTAGCAGCTTGACTAGCAGGAACACCGGGGAGCTGTTTTTT
TRBJ1-5 . . TRBV10-2 CASSDGIGQPQHF TGCGCCAGCAGTGACGGAATAGGACAGCCCCAGCATTTT
TRBJ1-1 . TRBD1 TRBV20-1 CSADQQGKVTEAFF TGCAGTGCAGATCAACAGGGGAAGGTCACTGAAGCTTTCTTT
TRBJ2-1 . TRBD2 TRBV7-2 CASSTATSGRVNEQFF TGTGCCAGCAGCACCGCGACTAGCGGGAGGGTAAATGAGCAGTTCTTC
TRBJ2-1 few . TRBV4-3 CASSQVAVDEQFF TGCGCCAGCAGCCAAGTTGCTGTGGATGAGCAGTTCTTC
TRBJ1-1 . TRBD1 TRBV11-2 CASSYQGAWYTEAFF TGTGCCAGCAGCTATCAGGGGGCCTGGTACACTGAAGCTTTCTTT
TRBJ1-2 many . TRBV4-1 CASSEDTYYGYTF TGCGCCAGCAGCGAGGACACATACTATGGCTACACCTTC
TRBJ2-7 many . TRBV7-2 CASSTTGTSRGEQYF TGTGCCAGCAGCACAACCGGGACGTCGAGGGGCGAGCAGTACTTC
TRBJ2-7 . TRBD2 TRBV6-5 CASSSTTSGSRYEQYF TGTGCCAGCAGTTCGACGACTAGCGGGAGTAGGTACGAGCAGTACTTC
TRBJ1-1 . . TRBV7-8 CASSLVVGGDTEAFF TGTGCCAGCAGCTTAGTGGTAGGCGGCGACACTGAAGCTTTCTTT
TRBJ2-5 . . TRBV3-1 CASSQARRPETQYF TGTGCCAGCAGCCAAGCCCGGAGGCCAGAGACCCAGTACTTC
TRBJ2-1 . TRBD1 TRBV3-1 CASTSRIQGDRASNEQFF TGTGCCAGCACTTCCAGGATTCAAGGGGACAGGGCGAGCAATGAGCAGTTCTTC
TRBJ2-3 . . TRBV7-9 CASSLTMDTQYF TGTGCCAGCAGCTTAACGATGGATACGCAGTATTTT
TRBJ1-5 . . TRBV4-3 CASSQGSTIGQPQHF TGCGCCAGCAGCCAAGGGAGCACGATTGGGCAGCCCCAGCATTTT
TRBJ2-3 . . TRBV6-6 CASSPRRDLTDTQYF TGTGCCAGCAGTCCCAGGAGGGACCTCACAGATACGCAGTATTTT
TRBJ2-3 few TRBD1 TRBV6-1 CASNKQGLGPADTQYF TGTGCCAGCAACAAACAGGGGCTGGGACCCGCAGATACGCAGTATTTT
TRBJ1-5 . . TRBV10-3 CAITSRAGQPQHF TGTGCCATCACCTCGAGGGCGGGTCAGCCCCAGCATTTT
TRBJ2-1 . TRBD2 TRBV4-1 CASSQAGGLQFF TGCGCCAGCAGCCAAGCGGGGGGGCTGCAGTTCTTC
TRBJ2-3 many TRBD2 TRBV7-2 CASSSQRGGSDTQYF TGTGCCAGCAGCTCGCAGCGGGGGGGCTCAGATACGCAGTATTTT
TRBJ2-4 . . TRBV6-5 CASRPQGIAKNIQYF TGTGCCAGCAGACCCCAGGGGATAGCCAAAAACATTCAGTACTTC